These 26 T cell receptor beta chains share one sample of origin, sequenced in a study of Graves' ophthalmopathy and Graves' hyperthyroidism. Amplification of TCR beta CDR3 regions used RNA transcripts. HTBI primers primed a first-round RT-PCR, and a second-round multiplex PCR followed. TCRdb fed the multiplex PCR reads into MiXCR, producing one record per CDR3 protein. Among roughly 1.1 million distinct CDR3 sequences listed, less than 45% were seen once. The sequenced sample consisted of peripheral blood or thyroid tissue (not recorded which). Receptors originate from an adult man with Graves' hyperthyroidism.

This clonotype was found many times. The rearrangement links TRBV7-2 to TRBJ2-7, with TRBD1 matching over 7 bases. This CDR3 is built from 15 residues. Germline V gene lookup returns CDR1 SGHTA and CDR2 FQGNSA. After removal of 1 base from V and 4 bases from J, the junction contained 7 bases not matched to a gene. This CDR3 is CASSLDSRGRYEQYF. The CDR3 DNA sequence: TGTGCCAGCAGCTTAGACTCAAGGGGGCGGTACGAGCAGTACTTC.

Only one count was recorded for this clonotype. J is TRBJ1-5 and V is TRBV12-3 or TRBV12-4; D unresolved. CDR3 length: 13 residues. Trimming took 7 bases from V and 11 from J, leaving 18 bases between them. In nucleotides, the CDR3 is TGTGCCAGCACCCCGGCTGGCGGAGAGACCCAGCATTTT. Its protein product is CASTPAGGETQHF.

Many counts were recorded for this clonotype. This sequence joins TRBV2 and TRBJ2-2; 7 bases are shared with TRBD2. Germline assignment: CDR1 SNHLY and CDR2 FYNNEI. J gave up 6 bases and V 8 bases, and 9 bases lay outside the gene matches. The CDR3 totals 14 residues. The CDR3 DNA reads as TGTGCCAGCTTTCCGGGACTATGGTCCGGGGAGCTGTTTTTT. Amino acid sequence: CASFPGLWSGELFF.

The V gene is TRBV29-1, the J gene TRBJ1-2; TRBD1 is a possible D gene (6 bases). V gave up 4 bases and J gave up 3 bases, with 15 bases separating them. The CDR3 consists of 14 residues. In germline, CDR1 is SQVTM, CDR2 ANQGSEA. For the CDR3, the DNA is TGCAGCGTTGCGGCAGGGGCCGTCTACTATGGCTACACCTTC. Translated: CSVAAGAVYYGYTF.

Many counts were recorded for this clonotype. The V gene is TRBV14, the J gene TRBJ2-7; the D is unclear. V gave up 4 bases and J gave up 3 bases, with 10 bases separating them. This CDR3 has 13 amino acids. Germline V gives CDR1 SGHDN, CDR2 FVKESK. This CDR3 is CASSRFRNYEQYF. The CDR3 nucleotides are TGTGCCAGCAGCCGGTTCAGGAACTACGAGCAGTACTTC.

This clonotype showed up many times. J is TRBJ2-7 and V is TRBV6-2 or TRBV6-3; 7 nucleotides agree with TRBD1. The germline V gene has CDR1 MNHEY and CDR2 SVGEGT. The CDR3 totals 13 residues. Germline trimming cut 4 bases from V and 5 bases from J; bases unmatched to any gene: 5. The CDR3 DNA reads TGTGCCAGCAGTTCGACAGGGTCGGACGAGCAGTACTTC. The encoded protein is CASSSTGSDEQYF.

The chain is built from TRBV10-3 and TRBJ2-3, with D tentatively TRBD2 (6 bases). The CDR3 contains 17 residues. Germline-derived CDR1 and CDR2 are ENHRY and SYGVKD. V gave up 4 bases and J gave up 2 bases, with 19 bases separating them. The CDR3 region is CAISASSSGVPTDTQYF. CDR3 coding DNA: TGTGCCATCAGTGCGAGTAGTTCGGGGGTCCCCACAGATACGCAGTATTTT.

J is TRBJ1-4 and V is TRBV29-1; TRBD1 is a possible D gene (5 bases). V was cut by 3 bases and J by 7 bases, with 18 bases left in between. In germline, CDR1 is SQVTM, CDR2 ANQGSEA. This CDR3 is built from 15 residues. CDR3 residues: CSVEGDRAWGEKLFF. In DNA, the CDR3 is TGCAGCGTTGAGGGGGACCGGGCGTGGGGTGAAAAACTGTTTTTT. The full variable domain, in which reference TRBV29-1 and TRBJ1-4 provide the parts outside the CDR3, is SAVISQKPSRDICQRGTSLTIQCQVDSQVTMMFWYRQQPGQSLTLIATANQGSEATYESGFVIDKFPISRPNLTFSTLTVSNMSPEDSSIYLCSVEGDRAWGEKLFFGSGTQLSVL.

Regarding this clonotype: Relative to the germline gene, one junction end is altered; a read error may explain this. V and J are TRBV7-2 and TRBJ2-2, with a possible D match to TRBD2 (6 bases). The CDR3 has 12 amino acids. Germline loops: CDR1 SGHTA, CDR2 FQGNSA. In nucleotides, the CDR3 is TGTGCCAGCAGCTTTACTACGGGGGAGCCGTTTTTT. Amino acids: CASSFTTGEPFF.

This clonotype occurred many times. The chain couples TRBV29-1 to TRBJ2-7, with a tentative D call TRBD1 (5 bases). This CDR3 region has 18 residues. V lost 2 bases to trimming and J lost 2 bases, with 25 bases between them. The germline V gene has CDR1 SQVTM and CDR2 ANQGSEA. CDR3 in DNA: TGCAGCGTTGAATGGGGCGTACTCGGTGGAAAAGAGACCTACGAGCAGTACTTC. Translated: CSVEWGVLGGKETYEQYF.

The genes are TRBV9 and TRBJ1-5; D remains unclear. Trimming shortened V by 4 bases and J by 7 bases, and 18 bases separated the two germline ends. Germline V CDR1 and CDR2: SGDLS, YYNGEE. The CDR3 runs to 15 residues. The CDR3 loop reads CASSLSPGRNQPQHF. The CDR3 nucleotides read TGTGCCAGCAGCCTTTCCCCTGGGCGTAACCAGCCCCAGCATTTT.

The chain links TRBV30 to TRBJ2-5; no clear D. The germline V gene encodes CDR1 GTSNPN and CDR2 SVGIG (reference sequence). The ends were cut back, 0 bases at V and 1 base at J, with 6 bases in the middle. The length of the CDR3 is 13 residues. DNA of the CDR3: TGTGCCTGGAGTGTGGAATTCCAAGAGACCCAGTACTTC. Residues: CAWSVEFQETQYF.

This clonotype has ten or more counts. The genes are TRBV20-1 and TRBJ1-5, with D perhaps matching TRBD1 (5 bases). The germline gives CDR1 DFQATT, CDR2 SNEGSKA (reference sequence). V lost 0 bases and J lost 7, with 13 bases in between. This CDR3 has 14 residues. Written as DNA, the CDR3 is TGCAGTGCTAGAGATCCACAGGATAACCAGCCCCAGCATTTT. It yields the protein CSARDPQDNQPQHF.

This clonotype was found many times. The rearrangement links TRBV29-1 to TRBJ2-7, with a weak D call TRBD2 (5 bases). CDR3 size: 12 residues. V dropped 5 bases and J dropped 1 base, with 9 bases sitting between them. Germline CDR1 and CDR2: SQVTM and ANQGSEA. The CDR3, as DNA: TGCAGCGTTCGAGGAGGATCCTACGAGCAGTACTTC. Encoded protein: CSVRGGSYEQYF.

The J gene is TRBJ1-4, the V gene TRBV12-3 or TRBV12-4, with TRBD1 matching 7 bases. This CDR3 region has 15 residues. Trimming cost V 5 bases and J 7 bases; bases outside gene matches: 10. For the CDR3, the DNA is TGTGCCAGCAGTCCCACGGGACAGTCGGGTGAAAAACTGTTTTTT. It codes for CASSPTGQSGEKLFF.

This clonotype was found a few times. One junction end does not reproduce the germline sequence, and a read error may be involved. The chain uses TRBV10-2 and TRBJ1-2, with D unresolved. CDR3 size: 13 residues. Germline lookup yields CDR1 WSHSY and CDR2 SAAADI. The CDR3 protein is CASSEPDGYGYTF. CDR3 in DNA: TGTGCCAGCAGTGAGCCGGACGGCTATGGCTACACCTTC.

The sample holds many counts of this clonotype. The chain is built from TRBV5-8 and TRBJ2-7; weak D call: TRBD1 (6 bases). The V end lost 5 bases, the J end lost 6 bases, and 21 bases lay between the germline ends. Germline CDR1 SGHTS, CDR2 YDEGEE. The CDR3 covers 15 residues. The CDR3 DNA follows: TGTGCCAGCAGGTCAGGGGACGTACGGTCAATCGAGCAGTACTTC. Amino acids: CASRSGDVRSIEQYF.

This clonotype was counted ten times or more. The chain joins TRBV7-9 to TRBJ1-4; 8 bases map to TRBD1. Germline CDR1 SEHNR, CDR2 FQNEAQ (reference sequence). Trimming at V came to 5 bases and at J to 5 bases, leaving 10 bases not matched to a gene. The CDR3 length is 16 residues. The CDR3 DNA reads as TGTGCCAGCAGCGACGCGGACAGGGACGGGAATGAAAAACTGTTTTTT. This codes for CASSDADRDGNEKLFF.

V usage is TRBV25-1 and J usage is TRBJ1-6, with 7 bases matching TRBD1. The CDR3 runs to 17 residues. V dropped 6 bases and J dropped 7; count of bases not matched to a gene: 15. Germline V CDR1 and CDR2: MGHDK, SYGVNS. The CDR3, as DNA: TGTGCCAGCAGCAGCAACTCTCCTAACAGGGGAAATTCACCCCTCCACTTT. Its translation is CASSSNSPNRGNSPLHF.

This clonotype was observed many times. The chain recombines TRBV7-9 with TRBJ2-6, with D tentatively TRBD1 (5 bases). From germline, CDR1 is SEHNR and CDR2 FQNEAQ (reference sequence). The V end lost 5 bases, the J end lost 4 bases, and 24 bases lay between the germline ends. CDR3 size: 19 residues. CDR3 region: CASSLRQTEDLLGANVLTF. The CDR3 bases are TGTGCCAGCAGCCTACGACAGACAGAAGACCTTCTCGGGGCCAACGTCCTGACTTTC.

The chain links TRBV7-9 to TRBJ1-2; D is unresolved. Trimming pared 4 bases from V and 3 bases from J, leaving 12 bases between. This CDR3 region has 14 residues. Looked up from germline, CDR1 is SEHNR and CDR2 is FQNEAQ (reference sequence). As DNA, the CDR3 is TGTGCCAGCAGCTCCCCCCGGGCAGACTATGGCTACACCTTC. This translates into CASSSPRADYGYTF.

CDR3 residues: CATSDAAGTGSQHF. CDR3 bases: TGTGCCACCAGTGATGCAGCCGGGACAGGGTCCCAGCATTTT. V gene TRBV24-1 combines with J gene TRBJ1-5; 9 nucleotides align to TRBD1. CDR1 KGHDR and CDR2 SFDVKD come from the germline V gene. This CDR3 is 14 amino acids long. J was trimmed by 11 bases and V by 3 bases; bases with no gene match: 7.

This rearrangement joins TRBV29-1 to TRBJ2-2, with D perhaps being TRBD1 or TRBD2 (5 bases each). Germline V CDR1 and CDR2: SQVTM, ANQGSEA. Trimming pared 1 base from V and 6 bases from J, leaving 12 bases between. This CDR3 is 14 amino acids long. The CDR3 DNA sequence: TGCAGCGTTGAAGGGGGGTGGGGCCCCGGGGAGCTGTTTTTT. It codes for CSVEGGWGPGELFF.

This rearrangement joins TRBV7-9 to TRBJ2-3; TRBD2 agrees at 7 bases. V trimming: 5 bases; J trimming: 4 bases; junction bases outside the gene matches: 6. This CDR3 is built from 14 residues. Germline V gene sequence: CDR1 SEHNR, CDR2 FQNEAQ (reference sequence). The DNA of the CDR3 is TGTGCCAGCAGCGCCGGACTAGGGCCAGATACGCAGTATTTT. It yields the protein CASSAGLGPDTQYF.

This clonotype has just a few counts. CDR3 loop: CATSREGGGDSPLHF. In nucleotides, the CDR3 is TGTGCCACCAGCAGAGAGGGAGGGGGCGATTCACCCCTCCACTTT. The V call is TRBV15, the J call TRBJ1-6; TRBD1 matches 7 bases. Germline CDR1 LNHNV, CDR2 YYDKDF (reference sequence). V was pared by 0 bases and J by 8 bases, with 4 bases of the junction left unmatched. CDR3 length: 15 amino acids.

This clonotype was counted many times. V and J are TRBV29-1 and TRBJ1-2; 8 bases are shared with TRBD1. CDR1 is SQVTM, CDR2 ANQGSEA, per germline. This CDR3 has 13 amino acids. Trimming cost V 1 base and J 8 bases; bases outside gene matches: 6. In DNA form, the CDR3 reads TGCAGCGTTGAAGGGCAGGGGGCGATGGGCTACACCTTC. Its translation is CSVEGQGAMGYTF.